Listed here are 32 T cell receptor beta chains from one sample, sequenced in a study of T-cell memory formation after mild COVID-19. TCRdb re-analysed the 5' RACE reads in MiXCR, keeping a single row per CDR3 protein. Of about 260,000 distinct CDR3 sequences in the sample, roughly a sixth were seen once. Sequenced sample: PBMCs or a T cell subset sorted from them (not recorded which). The receptors derive from a man aged 18 to 30 who had mild COVID-19 (a few samples of this study predate the infection). Cell type and time point are not known.

This rearrangement joins TRBV10-2 to TRBJ1-2; D gene ambiguous. The CDR3 has 13 residues. Germline CDR1 is WSHSY and CDR2 is SAAADI. V was shortened by 3 bases and J by 4 bases, with 9 bases between the two germline ends. For the CDR3, the DNA is TGCGCCAGCAGTGACCAAGGCGGCTATGGCTACACCTTC. Protein: CASSDQGGYGYTF.

The chain joins TRBV15 to TRBJ2-1, with D unresolved. CDR1 and CDR2 from the germline V gene are LNHNV and YYDKDF (reference sequence). The CDR3 totals 14 residues. The V and J ends lost 0 bases and 6 bases respectively, with 9 bases between them. The CDR3 DNA reads TGTGCCACCAGCAGAGATCTTCGGAGCAATGAGCAGTTCTTC. It is translated as CATSRDLRSNEQFF.

The genes are TRBV3-1 and TRBJ2-1; D is unclear. The end of the DNA fits TRBJ2-7 better, so the J call may be wrong. Germline V gives CDR1 LGHDT, CDR2 YNNKEL (reference sequence). This CDR3 has 12 amino acids. The CDR3 nucleotides are TGTGCCAGCAGCCAAGGCCCGAGGGAGCAGTACTTC. Amino acid sequence: CASSQGPREQYF.

The chain is built from TRBV11-1 and TRBJ2-2; D is unresolved. V gave up 2 bases and J gave up 2 bases, with 9 bases separating them. This CDR3 has 15 residues. CDR1 is SGHAT and CDR2 is FQDESV in the germline V gene (reference sequence). In DNA form, the CDR3 reads TGTGCCAGCAGCTTATCGTCTATAAACACCGGGGAGCTGTTTTTT. This gives the protein CASSLSSINTGELFF. Full variable domain (remainder filled in from reference TRBV11-1 and TRBJ2-2): EAEVAQSPRYKITEKSQAVAFWCDPISGHATLYWYRQILGQGPELLVQFQDESVVDDSQLPKDRFSAERLKGVDSTLKIQPAELGDSAMYLCASSLSSINTGELFFGEGSRLTVL.

The V call is TRBV6-2 or TRBV6-3, the J call TRBJ2-7; no clear D. Germline-derived CDR1 and CDR2 are MNHEY and SVGEGT. The CDR3 is 13 amino acids. With 2 bases removed from V and 5 bases from J, the gap between germline ends came to 10 bases. CDR3 loop: CASSYRSVDEQYV. The CDR3 coding sequence is TGTGCCAGCAGTTACAGGTCCGTTGACGAGCAGTACGTC.

This clonotype turned up a few times. The genes are TRBV4-1 and TRBJ1-4; no clear D gene. Per germline, CDR1 MGHRA and CDR2 YSYEKL. The CDR3 extends over 15 amino acids. The germline V and J ends were trimmed by 4 bases and 8 bases, with 17 bases remaining between them. DNA for the CDR3: TGCGCCAGCAGCCCCTCCGGCGCGCGGAACGAAAAACTGTTTTTT. Its protein product is CASSPSGARNEKLFF.

The chain's CDR3 is CATSDGDRGYEQYF. The CDR3 coding sequence is TGTGCCACCAGTGATGGGGACAGGGGTTACGAGCAGTACTTC. The chain links TRBV24-1 to TRBJ2-7; 10 bases agree with TRBD1. V lost 3 bases and J lost 4; bases outside the gene matches: 2. The CDR3 is made up of 14 amino acids. Germline CDR1 reads KGHDR; CDR2 reads SFDVKD.

The gene calls are TRBV29-1 and TRBJ2-3; weak D call: TRBD1 (6 bases). Per germline, CDR1 SQVTM and CDR2 ANQGSEA. Trimming removed 3 bases from V and 4 bases from J, with 14 bases in between. CDR3 length equals 14 residues. The CDR3 region has the DNA TGCAGCGTTGACGGGCAGGGGAGCGCAGATACGCAGTATTTT. Translating gives CSVDGQGSADTQYF.

The genes are TRBV6-5 and TRBJ2-7; D might be TRBD1 (5 bases). This CDR3 region has 14 residues. CDR1 is MNHEY, CDR2 SVGAGI, per germline. V dropped 1 base and J dropped 0 bases, with 7 bases sitting between them. DNA for the CDR3: TGTGCCAGCAGTTACTTCCAGGGCTCCTACGAGCAGTACTTC. It is translated as CASSYFQGSYEQYF.

This sequence joins TRBV6-6 and TRBJ1-2; perhaps TRBD1 as D (6 bases). The length of the CDR3 is 13 residues. Germline V gives CDR1 MNHNY, CDR2 SVGAGI (reference sequence). V lost 6 bases to trimming and J lost 4 bases, with 12 bases between them. CDR3 sequence: CASRADSSYGYTF. CDR3 sequence (DNA): TGTGCCAGCAGAGCGGACAGTTCCTATGGCTACACCTTC.

This clonotype was observed a few times. The CDR3: CSAHSTGNLFF. The CDR3 region has the DNA TGCAGCGCTCATTCGACAGGGAATCTTTTCTTC. V is TRBV29-1 and J is TRBJ2-1, with 7 nucleotides matching TRBD1. CDR3 length: 11 amino acids. Germline assignment: CDR1 SQVTM and CDR2 ANQGSEA. Trimming at V came to 7 bases and at J to 16 bases, leaving 13 bases not matched to a gene.

The rearrangement uses TRBV11-2 and TRBJ1-2; TRBD1 might be the D (6 bases). The CDR3 runs to 16 residues. Trimming shortened V by 5 bases and J by 7 bases, and 23 bases separated the two germline ends. Germline-derived CDR1 and CDR2 are SGHAT and FQNNGV. The DNA of the CDR3 is TGTGCCAGCAGCCTACAGGGCCAAGCCCCGCAGCTTGGCTACACCTTC. Amino acids: CASSLQGQAPQLGYTF.

This clonotype was observed a few times. The chain is built from TRBV15 and TRBJ1-6; TRBD1 matches 7 bases. From germline, CDR1 is LNHNV and CDR2 YYDKDF (reference sequence). This CDR3 has 16 residues. The V gene end was trimmed by 5 bases and the J gene end by 10 bases; junction bases not matched to a gene: 14. CDR3 amino acids: CATSAEQGTVGSPLHF. CDR3 DNA: TGTGCCACCAGCGCTGAACAGGGGACGGTCGGGTCACCCCTCCACTTT.

This chain uses TRBV5-5 with TRBJ1-3; D is perhaps TRBD1 (5 bases). V was pared by 6 bases and J by 7 bases, with 14 bases between. The CDR3 contains 13 residues. Germline V gene sequence: CDR1 SGHKS, CDR2 YYEKEE (reference sequence). CDR3 nucleotide sequence: TGTGCCAGCAATCTTCAGGGCAGCAACACCATATATTTT. This codes for CASNLQGSNTIYF.

This clonotype was recorded at least ten times. The chain recombines TRBV10-3 with TRBJ2-2; the D gene could be TRBD1 or TRBD2 (5 bases each). The CDR3 runs 15 residues. The V end was cut by 8 bases, the J end by 3 bases, with 16 bases between. CDR1 ENHRY and CDR2 SYGVKD come from the germline V gene. The CDR3: CAIRAALGDTGELFF. CDR3 coding DNA: TGTGCCATCCGGGCGGCTCTGGGGGACACCGGGGAGCTGTTTTTT.

The rearrangement links TRBV7-2 to TRBJ2-4; 8 nucleotides match TRBD2. The CDR3 length is 14 residues. J lost 8 bases, V lost 3 bases, and 6 bases had no gene match. The germline gives CDR1 SGHTA, CDR2 FQGNSA. The CDR3 DNA sequence: TGTGCCAGCAGCTTCGGGGGGGTTAGGGACATTCAGTACTTC. Residues: CASSFGGVRDIQYF. The variable domain in full, with the rest retrieved from reference TRBV7-2 and TRBJ2-4, is GAGVSQSPSNKVTEKGKDVELRCDPISGHTALYWYRQSLGQGLEFLIYFQGNSAPDKSGLPSDRFSAERTGGSVSTLTIQRTQQEDSAVYLCASSFGGVRDIQYFGAGTRLSVL.

This clonotype appeared a few times. V and J are TRBV10-3 and TRBJ2-7, with 10 positions matching TRBD1. V lost 10 bases to trimming and J lost 6 bases; unmatched junction nucleotides: 9. This CDR3 comprises 13 residues. Germline CDR1 reads ENHRY; CDR2 reads SYGVKD. The CDR3 loop is CATTGQGITEQYF. CDR3 DNA sequence: TGTGCCACCACGGGACAGGGGATTACCGAGCAGTACTTC.

The chain has TRBV12-3 or TRBV12-4 and TRBJ2-1, with 11 bases aligning to TRBD2. This CDR3 has 14 residues. V shed 1 base, J shed 15 bases, and the junction held 8 bases outside the gene matches. In DNA, the CDR3 is TGTGCCAGCAGTTTAGGCCTAGCGGGGGGCCGTATGTTCTTC. It translates to CASSLGLAGGRMFF.

The chain employs TRBV29-1 and TRBJ1-2; D not certain. V lost 3 bases, J lost 4 bases, and 9 bases lay in between. This CDR3 is 12 amino acids long. Germline CDR1 reads SQVTM; CDR2 reads ANQGSEA. The CDR3 DNA sequence: TGCAGCGTTGATAGGATAGGCTATGGCTACACCTTC. Encoded protein: CSVDRIGYGYTF.

This clonotype was observed a handful of times. A much larger clonotype is one base distant, so this may be a read error. This chain joins TRBV7-9 and TRBJ2-1; D is uncertain. The CDR3 spans 11 residues. Germline CDR1 is SEHNR and CDR2 is FQNEAQ (reference sequence). V was cut by 1 base and J by 8 bases, with 3 bases left in between. CDR3 region: CASSLDYEQFF. The CDR3 bases are TGTGCCAGCAGCTTAGACTATGAGCAGTTCTTC.

This chain joins TRBV10-2 and TRBJ2-7, with TRBD1 as a possible D gene (6 bases). The CDR3 has 14 residues. The V and J ends lost 0 bases and 5 bases respectively, with 11 bases between them. The germline V gene has CDR1 WSHSY and CDR2 SAAADI. The CDR3 sequence is CASSESLRGHEQYF. CDR3 in DNA: TGCGCCAGCAGTGAGTCGCTCAGGGGCCACGAGCAGTACTTC.

This clonotype was counted only a few times. This chain joins TRBV7-9 and TRBJ2-5, with no clear D. Germline V CDR1 and CDR2: SEHNR, FQNEAQ (reference sequence). Deletions cut 5 bases from V and 2 bases from J, with 12 bases between. CDR3 length equals 14 residues. The CDR3 nucleotides read TGTGCCAGCAGCGGCCCGGTAGTTCAAGAGACCCAGTACTTC. Its translation is CASSGPVVQETQYF.

V gene TRBV7-2 combines with J gene TRBJ1-2, with TRBD1 matching over 8 bases. The CDR3 runs to 15 residues. CDR1 and CDR2 from the germline V gene are SGHTA and FQGNSA. The V and J ends lost 6 bases and 4 bases, in that order; junction bases with no gene match: 10. For the CDR3, the DNA is TGTGCCAGCAGTCGTGACAGGGGAGATGGCTATGGCTACACCTTC. As protein: CASSRDRGDGYGYTF.

This clonotype was seen more than once but under ten times. Mismatch with germline at one junction end may stem from a read error. The V and J genes are TRBV7-7 and TRBJ2-3; D unresolved. The CDR3 is 13 amino acids. Germline CDR1 is SSHAT and CDR2 is FNYEAQ (reference sequence). The CDR3 sequence is CASSPGRRDTQYF. CDR3 DNA sequence: TGTGCTAGCAGCCCGGGTCGCCGGGATACGCAGTATTTT.

This clonotype was seen more than once but under ten times. The V gene is TRBV4-3, the J gene TRBJ1-6, with D possibly TRBD1 on 5 matching bases. The CDR3 has 13 amino acids. Looked up from germline, CDR1 is LGHNA and CDR2 is YSLEER. The V gene lost 6 bases and the J gene lost 6 bases, with 9 bases spanning the gap. This chain's CDR3 is CASSMQGNSPLHF. The CDR3 coding sequence is TGCGCCAGCAGTATGCAGGGTAATTCACCCCTCCACTTT.

The table lists this clonotype with a few counts. The J gene is TRBJ2-1, the V gene TRBV4-3; 9 positions agree with TRBD2. Germline V gene data show CDR1 as LGHNA and CDR2 as YSLEER. Losses at the gene ends were 1 base for V and 3 bases for J; bases not matched to a gene: 1. CDR3 length: 15 amino acids. The CDR3 DNA is TGCGCCAGCAGCCAAGTAGCGGGGGTCTACAATGAGCAGTTCTTC. It is translated as CASSQVAGVYNEQFF.

This chain connects TRBV27 to TRBJ1-5, with 9 bases identical to TRBD1. From germline, CDR1 is MNHEY and CDR2 SMNVEV (reference sequence). The CDR3 extends over 13 amino acids. V trimming: 5 bases; J trimming: 7 bases; junction bases outside the gene matches: 3. In DNA, the CDR3 is TGTGCCAGCAGTGACAGGGGGAGCCAGCCCCAGCATTTT. This gives the protein CASSDRGSQPQHF.

This sequence joins TRBV20-1 and TRBJ2-3; TRBD2 aligns across 9 bases. CDR3 length equals 15 residues. The germline V gene encodes CDR1 DFQATT and CDR2 SNEGSKA (reference sequence). After removal of 5 bases from V and 7 bases from J, the junction contained 13 bases not matched to a gene. The CDR3 protein is CSAPERGALRNTQYF. The CDR3 region has the DNA TGCAGTGCTCCTGAGCGGGGGGCCCTAAGGAATACGCAGTATTTT.

V and J are TRBV6-5 and TRBJ2-3; D unresolved. CDR3 size: 13 residues. The germline V and J ends were trimmed by 2 bases and 4 bases, with 7 bases remaining between them. Germline-derived CDR1 and CDR2 are MNHEY and SVGAGI. CDR3 in amino acids: CASSYRVADTQYF. The DNA of the CDR3 is TGTGCCAGCAGTTACAGGGTCGCAGATACGCAGTATTTT.

This clonotype was detected only a few times. The rearrangement joins TRBV12-3 or TRBV12-4 to TRBJ2-1, with D perhaps given as TRBD1 or TRBD2 (7 bases each). The CDR3 contains 14 residues. V was clipped by 5 bases and J by 7 bases, with 15 bases between them. This CDR3 is CASSLQQGGNEQFF. The DNA for the CDR3 is TGTGCCAGCAGTCTCCAGCAGGGGGGGAATGAGCAGTTCTTC.

The chain combines TRBV27 with TRBJ2-4; D possibly corresponds to TRBD1 (6 bases). Germline assignment: CDR1 MNHEY and CDR2 SMNVEV (reference sequence). Trimming removed 5 bases at V and 3 bases at J, with 14 bases between. The CDR3 is 15 amino acids. The CDR3, as DNA: TGTGCCAGCAGTAGACTGCAGGGGCGCAAAAACATTCAGTACTTC. It encodes CASSRLQGRKNIQYF.

This clonotype was counted at least ten times. The chain uses TRBV12-3 or TRBV12-4 and TRBJ1-4, with a weak D call TRBD1 (5 bases). Trimming shortened V by 4 bases and J by 5 bases, and 14 bases separated the two germline ends. CDR3 size: 15 residues. In nucleotides, the CDR3 is TGTGCCAGCAGTTCCCATTTCGGGGGAAATGAAAAACTGTTTTTT. Its protein product is CASSSHFGGNEKLFF.